A selection of T cell receptor beta chains follows, all from one sample in a study of type 1 and type 2 diabetes patients. TCRdb ran MiXCR on the multiplex PCR reads and lists one entry per CDR3 protein. The sample has under 300,000 distinct CDR3 sequences; roughly 44% are singletons. Sequences were obtained from peripheral blood mononuclear cells (PBMCs). The receptor source for this set is a young man with type 2 diabetes. Each CDR3 is given with its conserved first and last residue. D genes are given only for firm matches. Clone size, where shown, is once, few, many, or a class for clones that have expanded.

V gene	clone size	D gene	J gene	CDR3 DNA	CDR3 protein
TRBV2	-	-	TRBJ1-2	TGTGCCAGCAGTGAAATAAATTCCGTGGGCTACACCTTC	CASSEINSVGYTF
TRBV9	-	-	TRBJ2-3	TGTGCCAGCAGCGTAGCGGGGGGCACAGCTACGCAGTATTTT	CASSVAGGTATQYF
TRBV11-3	once	-	TRBJ2-3	TGTGCCAGCAGCCCCACTGGCCGCACAGATACGCAGTATTTT	CASSPTGRTDTQYF
TRBV19	-	TRBD1	TRBJ2-6	TGTGCCAGTAGTCCTCGCGGACAGGGAGGCTCTGGGGCCAACGTCCTGACTTTC	CASSPRGQGGSGANVLTF
TRBV7-2	-	-	TRBJ2-3	TGTGCCAGCAGCTTAGTTAATACGCAGTATTTT	CASSLVNTQYF
TRBV19	few	TRBD2	TRBJ2-7	TGTGCCAGTAGTCTGGACTGGCGGGAGGGCGGCGAGCAGTACTTC	CASSLDWREGGEQYF
TRBV19	once	TRBD1	TRBJ1-2	TGTGCCAGTATGGGACAGACCTATGGCTACACCTTC	CASMGQTYGYTF
TRBV6-6	few	-	TRBJ1-4	TGTGCCAGCAGTGAAACGACGGAGGGAGAAAAACTGTTTTTT	CASSETTEGEKLFF
TRBV10-3	few	TRBD1	TRBJ2-3	TGTGCCACAGGACAGGGGGCGAACACAGATACGCAGTATTTT	CATGQGANTDTQYF
TRBV27	few	-	TRBJ1-1	TGTGCCAGCAGTTTGGGGGGATGGGTGAACACTGAAGCTTTCTTT	CASSLGGWVNTEAFF
TRBV12-5	-	TRBD2	TRBJ2-2	TGTGCTAGTGACCCTGGGGGGGGGTTTTACACCGGGGAGCTGTTTTTT	CASDPGGGFYTGELFF
TRBV7-3	-	-	TRBJ2-1	TGTGCCAGTAGTATATCTGCCAATGAGCAGTTCTTC	CASSISANEQFF
TRBV19	few	-	TRBJ1-1	TGTGCCAGTAGTACCTCCGGGCCAGGAGCTTTCTTT	CASSTSGPGAFF
TRBV9	-	TRBD1	TRBJ1-6	TGTGCCAGCAGCGTTGGGACAGGGGGTTCTTCACCCCTCCACTTT	CASSVGTGGSSPLHF
TRBV2	few	TRBD1	TRBJ1-5	TGTGCCAGCAGTGTAGCGGGACAGGGTCATCAGCCCCAGCATTTT	CASSVAGQGHQPQHF
TRBV7-3	-	-	TRBJ2-2	TGTGCCAGCAGCGGGCCCTCCGGGGAGCTGTTTTTT	CASSGPSGELFF
TRBV4-1	-	-	TRBJ2-1	TGCGCCAGCAGCCAACAAACAGGGAACAATGAGCAGTTCTTC	CASSQQTGNNEQFF
TRBV2	-	TRBD2	TRBJ2-5	TGTGCCAGCAGTCCAATAGGACTAGCGGGAGTTAAGACCCAGTACTTC	CASSPIGLAGVKTQYF
TRBV25-1	few	-	TRBJ2-2	TGTGCCAGCAGTGACAGGAGGGGGAACGGGGAGCTGTTTTTT	CASSDRRGNGELFF
TRBV19	-	-	TRBJ1-5	TGTGCCAGTAGATTTTTACAGTTCGATCAGCCCCAGCATTTT	CASRFLQFDQPQHF
TRBV28	-	-	TRBJ2-1	TGTGCCAGCAGTTCCCCGACAGATAGCCCCTACAATGAGCAGTTCTTC	CASSSPTDSPYNEQFF
TRBV14	-	TRBD1	TRBJ1-6	TGTGCCAGCAGCCAAAAGCGGGACAGCTCCTATAATTCACCCCTCCACTTT	CASSQKRDSSYNSPLHF
TRBV6-6	-	-	TRBJ1-1	TGTGCCAGCACTCAAGGGGAGGGGCACACTGAAGCTTTCTTT	CASTQGEGHTEAFF
TRBV7-6	-	TRBD1	TRBJ2-7	TGTGCCAGCAGCTTACGTGGGCCAGGGGGCGAGCAGTACTTC	CASSLRGPGGEQYF
TRBV19	-	TRBD2	TRBJ2-2	TGTGCCAGTAGTATAGGTACTAGCGGGAGTCCCGGGGAGCTGTTTTTT	CASSIGTSGSPGELFF
TRBV28	-	-	TRBJ2-7	TGTGCCAGCCGTGGAGGAGAGTACCTCTCCTACGAGCAGTACTTC	CASRGGEYLSYEQYF
TRBV7-8	-	-	TRBJ1-6	TGTGCCAGCAGCCCCCCGGACCCCAATTCACCCCTCCACTTT	CASSPPDPNSPLHF
TRBV7-9	-	-	TRBJ1-2	TGTGCCAGCAGTTTAAGGGTATGGGAGAACTATGGCTACACCTTC	CASSLRVWENYGYTF
TRBV28	few	-	TRBJ2-4	TGTGCCAGCGGTTTTAGGTCCTTGGGAAACATTCAGTACTTC	CASGFRSLGNIQYF
TRBV20-1	-	TRBD2	TRBJ2-5	TGCAGTGCTAGCCGGGAGGGCCTCAAGTGGTTCTTC	CSASREGLKWFF
TRBV30	few	-	TRBJ2-3	TGTGCCTGGATGGGTAGCGTGACCCGCACAGATACGCAGTATTTT	CAWMGSVTRTDTQYF
TRBV10-1	-	-	TRBJ1-2	TGCGCCAGCCCACACCGGGGGGCGCCAAGGAATGGCTACACCTTC	CASPHRGAPRNGYTF
TRBV29-1	-	-	TRBJ2-6	TGCAGCGTTGAAACGGGCAATGGGAGAAGTTCTGGGGCCAACGTCCTGACTTTC	CSVETGNGRSSGANVLTF
TRBV4-3	-	TRBD1	TRBJ1-2	TGCGCCAGCAGCCCTGAATCCGGGACAGGCAACTATGGCTACACCTTC	CASSPESGTGNYGYTF
TRBV2	many	-	TRBJ1-2	TGTGCCAGCAGGGGAAACTATGGCTACACCTTC	CASRGNYGYTF
TRBV5-1	few	-	TRBJ1-1	TGCGCCAGCAGCTTGGAGGGGCTACGGAGCACTGAAGCTTTCTTT	CASSLEGLRSTEAFF
TRBV14	-	-	TRBJ2-3	TGTGCCAGCAGCTTAAGCGCAGGGCCAGATACGCAGTATTTT	CASSLSAGPDTQYF
TRBV14	few	-	TRBJ2-7	TGTGCCAGCCACGATACGGGCAGAAACTCCTACGAGCAGTACTTC	CASHDTGRNSYEQYF
TRBV7-6	-	-	TRBJ2-3	TGTGCCAGCAGTCGTGCGGTCGATACGCAGTATTTT	CASSRAVDTQYF
TRBV7-6	-	-	TRBJ1-1	TGTGCCAGCAGCTTAAACGTTTTGAACACTGAAGCTTTCTTT	CASSLNVLNTEAFF
TRBV7-8	few	-	TRBJ2-2	TGTGCCAGCAGCTTAACCCTAACCTCCTGGGGGGAGAATGAAGGTTACGGGGAGCTGTTTTTT	CASSLTLTSWGENEGYGELFF
TRBV18	-	-	TRBJ2-7	TGTGCCAGCTCACCAACGGATATACTTGGCGAGCAGTACTTC	CASSPTDILGEQYF
TRBV7-9	few	-	TRBJ1-1	TGTGCCAGCAGCTCAACAACCAGGGGAATAACTGAAGCTTTCTTT	CASSSTTRGITEAFF
TRBV2	-	TRBD1	TRBJ2-7	TGTGCCAGCAGTGGGGCAGGGGGCTACGAGCAGTACTTC	CASSGAGGYEQYF
TRBV4-3	few	-	TRBJ1-4	TGCGCCAGCAGCCAAGAGGTGGGCGATGAAAAACTGTTTTTT	CASSQEVGDEKLFF
TRBV3-1	-	-	TRBJ2-2	TGTGCCAGCAGCCAAGGAGCGGGCACCGGGGAGCTGTTTTTT	CASSQGAGTGELFF
TRBV30	few	-	TRBJ1-1	TGTGCCTGGAGTCCTCAAGTGGCGGCTGAAGCTTTCTTT	CAWSPQVAAEAFF
TRBV6-6	few	-	TRBJ1-5	TGTGCCAGCAGTTACCGGGGCGATCAGCCCCAGCATTTT	CASSYRGDQPQHF
TRBV6-6	few	-	TRBJ2-7	TGTGCCTCAGGGTGGTCGCGCGAGCAGTACTTC	CASGWSREQYF